What follows are 30 T cell receptor beta chains derived from one specimen sequenced in a study of neurological immune-mediated disorders. Described time point: longitudinal time-point 1 (baseline). Each CDR3 protein is one row after TCRdb ran MiXCR on the 5' RACE reads. The sample gives tens of thousands of distinct CDR3 sequences, roughly 15% of which show up once; about 4.6% is in the top ten. Source material: PBMCs. All receptors come from a female donor with HTLV-1-associated myelopathy (HAM/TSP).

This clonotype was counted many times. CDR3 in DNA: TGTGCCAGCAGTTACAAGACAGGGGGTAATGAAAAACTGTTTTTT. The encoded protein is CASSYKTGGNEKLFF. The V call is TRBV6-6, the J call TRBJ1-4; 9 nucleotides align to TRBD1. From germline, CDR1 is MNHNY and CDR2 SVGAGI (reference sequence). J gave up 4 bases and V 2 bases, and 2 bases lay outside the gene matches. The CDR3 is 15 amino acids.

About this clonotype itself: One junction end disagrees with the germline gene, perhaps due to a read error. The gene calls are TRBV18 and TRBJ2-7; 7 bases match TRBD1. Germline V CDR1 and CDR2: KGHSH, LQKENI. The length of the CDR3 is 12 residues. The CDR3 reads CASSPEDRRAFF. Here the CDR3 DNA reads TGTGCCAGCTCACCCGAGGACAGGCGCGCCTTCTTC.

Many counts were recorded for this clonotype. The gene calls are TRBV12-3 or TRBV12-4 and TRBJ2-2; TRBD1 might be the D (6 bases). V lost 5 bases and J lost 6, with 10 bases in between. The CDR3 loop spans 13 amino acids. In DNA form, the CDR3 reads TGTGCCAGCAGTCCCCAGGGGCCCGGGGAGCTGTTTTTT. Translated: CASSPQGPGELFF.

The J gene is TRBJ1-4, the V gene TRBV10-2; the D gene is possibly TRBD1 (6 bases). The CDR3 contains 17 residues. Germline V lookup: CDR1 WSHSY, CDR2 SAAADI. V lost 2 bases to trimming and J lost 2 bases, with 15 bases between them. DNA of the CDR3: TGCGCCAGCAGTGAGACGCAGGGGAAAGGGACTAATGAAAAACTGTTTTTT. It translates to CASSETQGKGTNEKLFF.

This clonotype was picked up many times. This chain connects TRBV12-3 or TRBV12-4 to TRBJ1-2; no clear D gene. The CDR3 contains 14 residues. The ends were cut back, 0 bases at V and 4 bases at J, with 9 bases in the middle. The CDR3 region has the DNA TGTGCCAGCAGTTTAGCAGGGCGGATCTATGGCTACACCTTC. The encoded protein is CASSLAGRIYGYTF.

Written as DNA, the CDR3 is TGTGCCAGCAGCCAAGGGACAGGGGGCAGCGACGAGCAGTACTTC. It encodes CASSQGTGGSDEQYF. V usage is TRBV3-1 and J usage is TRBJ2-7; 11 bases agree with TRBD1. V trimming: 1 base; J trimming: 5 bases; junction bases outside the gene matches: 4. The CDR3 totals 15 residues. The germline gives CDR1 LGHDT, CDR2 YNNKEL (reference sequence).

This clonotype appeared many times. The chain links TRBV20-1 to TRBJ2-6, with D perhaps TRBD1 (5 bases). The germline V and J ends were trimmed by 7 bases and 4 bases, with 17 bases remaining between them. The germline gives CDR1 DFQATT, CDR2 SNEGSKA (reference sequence). CDR3 length: 15 amino acids. The CDR3 coding sequence is TGCAGTGTCAACCCCCCAGGGTCCGGGGCCAACGTCCTGACTTTC. Protein sequence: CSVNPPGSGANVLTF.

There are a few counts of this clonotype. This sequence joins TRBV12-3 or TRBV12-4 and TRBJ1-1; 8 nucleotides agree with TRBD1. The length of the CDR3 is 14 residues. With 4 bases clipped from V and 8 bases from J, the junction kept 9 bases outside the gene matches. CDR3 sequence reads: CASSSLPRQGEAFF. DNA for the CDR3: TGTGCCAGCAGTTCCCTGCCACGACAGGGGGAAGCTTTCTTT.

This clonotype was observed at least ten times. The V and J genes are TRBV28 and TRBJ2-2; TRBD2 might be the D (6 bases). The CDR3 spans 16 residues. V was shortened by 3 bases and J by 13 bases, with 24 bases between the two germline ends. Per germline, CDR1 MDHEN and CDR2 SYDVKM. Written as DNA, the CDR3 is TGTGCCAGCAGTTTGCAGGGTGGACTAAACTCTCGCGGGCTGTTTTTT. As protein: CASSLQGGLNSRGLFF.

This clonotype was seen at least ten times. The chain couples TRBV7-2 to TRBJ2-2, with TRBD1 identical over 11 bases. Germline-derived CDR1 and CDR2 are SGHTA and FQGNSA. Trimming at V came to 5 bases and at J to 3 bases, leaving 17 bases not matched to a gene. CDR3 length: 20 residues. CDR3 sequence reads: CASSPFGQGAGSRDTGELFF. The CDR3 nucleotides are TGTGCCAGCAGCCCCTTCGGACAGGGGGCTGGTAGCCGAGACACCGGGGAGCTGTTTTTT.

This clonotype was seen at least ten times. This chain connects TRBV10-3 to TRBJ2-7; no reliable D call. Trimming took 2 bases from V and 5 from J, leaving 13 bases between them. This CDR3 comprises 14 residues. Germline CDR1 ENHRY, CDR2 SYGVKD. The CDR3 region is CAISETPLLDEQYF. CDR3 nucleotides: TGTGCCATCAGTGAGACTCCGCTGTTAGACGAGCAGTACTTC.

The sample holds a few counts of this clonotype. CDR3 loop: CATKREPQGGDEQFF. The CDR3 DNA reads as TGCGCCACCAAACGGGAACCACAGGGGGGCGATGAGCAGTTCTTC. The J gene is TRBJ2-1, the V gene TRBV5-1; 8 positions agree with TRBD1. V lost 9 bases and J lost 8; bases outside the gene matches: 16. The V gene's germline CDR1 is SGHRS and CDR2 YFSETQ. The CDR3 sequence is 15 residues long. The full variable domain, completed using reference TRBV5-1 and TRBJ2-1, is KAGVTQTPRYLIKTRGQQVTLSCSPISGHRSVSWYQQTPGQGLQFLFEYFSETQRNKGNFPGRFSGRQFSNSRSEMNVSTLELGDSALYLCATKREPQGGDEQFFGPGTRLTVL.

This clonotype occurred many times. This rearrangement joins TRBV5-1 to TRBJ2-3, with D possibly being TRBD1 (6 bases). V was cut by 5 bases and J by 0 bases, with 22 bases left in between. Germline values: CDR1 SGHRS, CDR2 YFSETQ. CDR3 size: 18 residues. The CDR3 is CASSKTISRGDSTDTQYF. In DNA, the CDR3 is TGCGCCAGCAGTAAAACCATCTCCAGGGGCGATAGCACAGATACGCAGTATTTT.

This clonotype was observed many times. The chain has TRBV5-1 and TRBJ2-3; 12 nucleotides line up with TRBD1. Germline CDR1 reads SGHRS; CDR2 reads YFSETQ. The CDR3 runs 18 residues. J lost 4 bases, V lost 4 bases, and 13 bases had no gene match. Written as DNA, the CDR3 is TGCGCCAGCAGCCGGGGACAGGGGGCGTTTGAGTCTTCAGATACGCAGTATTTT. Its translation: CASSRGQGAFESSDTQYF.

This clonotype was recorded many times. This chain links TRBV28 with TRBJ2-7; the match to TRBD2 covers 10 bases. This CDR3 region has 16 residues. The germline V gene has CDR1 MDHEN and CDR2 SYDVKM. The V gene end was trimmed by 4 bases and the J gene end by 2 bases; junction bases not matched to a gene: 8. Written as DNA, the CDR3 is TGTGCCAGCAGTTCCCTTGTAGCGGGGGGCCCCTACGAGCAGTACTTC. It yields the protein CASSSLVAGGPYEQYF.

This clonotype was observed at least ten times. The genes are TRBV5-1 and TRBJ1-1; possibly TRBD1 for D (5 bases). This CDR3 has 14 residues. Germline loops: CDR1 SGHRS, CDR2 YFSETQ. V lost 3 bases, J lost 0 bases, and 9 bases lay in between. The CDR3 spells CASSYKTVNTEAFF. CDR3 coding DNA: TGCGCCAGCAGCTACAAGACAGTGAACACTGAAGCTTTCTTT.

This clonotype showed up many times. The V gene is TRBV28, the J gene TRBJ2-1, with 8 bases that match TRBD2. V lost 5 bases and J lost 4; bases outside the gene matches: 4. The CDR3 is made up of 14 amino acids. Looked up from germline, CDR1 is MDHEN and CDR2 is SYDVKM. DNA of the CDR3: TGTGCCAGCAGTCGGGGGGGGCTTTACAATGAGCAGTTCTTC. It specifies CASSRGGLYNEQFF. Variable domain in full (rest from reference TRBV28 and TRBJ2-1): DVKVTQSSRYLVKRTGEKVFLECVQDMDHENMFWYRQDPGLGLRLIYFSYDVKMKEKGDIPEGYSVSREKKERFSLILESASTNQTSMYLCASSRGGLYNEQFFGPGTRLTVL.

This clonotype was counted many times. This chain links TRBV5-1 with TRBJ1-5, with 8 bases that match TRBD1. The length of the CDR3 is 14 residues. V was pared by 2 bases and J by 4 bases, with 2 bases of the junction left unmatched. Germline V gene data show CDR1 as SGHRS and CDR2 as YFSETQ. CDR3 residues: CASSFGQGNQPQHF. In DNA, the CDR3 is TGCGCCAGCAGCTTCGGACAGGGAAATCAGCCCCAGCATTTT.

The sample holds a few counts of this clonotype. The rearrangement links TRBV27 to TRBJ2-1; 10 nucleotides align to TRBD2. The CDR3 totals 14 residues. With 6 bases clipped from V and 7 bases from J, the junction kept 6 bases outside the gene matches. CDR1 MNHEY and CDR2 SMNVEV come from the germline V gene (reference sequence). The CDR3 DNA sequence: TGTGCCAGCAGACCGGGACTAGCGCAGAATGAGCAGTTCTTC. Its translation is CASRPGLAQNEQFF.

In this sample, this clonotype turned up many times. The chain recombines TRBV6-2 or TRBV6-3 with TRBJ2-1, with D possibly TRBD2 on 5 matching bases. Germline V lookup: CDR1 MNHEY, CDR2 SVGEGT. V lost 4 bases and J lost 4, with 17 bases in between. This CDR3 spans 16 amino acids. The CDR3 here is CASSSPRTEVYNEQFF. In DNA, the CDR3 is TGTGCCAGCAGTTCCCCCCGGACTGAAGTTTACAATGAGCAGTTCTTC.

There are many counts of this clonotype. This chain uses TRBV10-1 with TRBJ2-2, with D unresolved. The V and J ends lost 3 bases and 4 bases respectively, with 9 bases between them. Germline-derived CDR1 and CDR2 are WNHNN and SYGVQD (reference sequence). The CDR3 covers 14 residues. CDR3 loop: CASSDMVATGELFF. The CDR3 DNA follows: TGCGCCAGCAGTGATATGGTAGCCACCGGGGAGCTGTTTTTT.

The sample holds many counts of this clonotype. This sequence joins TRBV5-1 and TRBJ2-1; TRBD2 matches 7 bases. With 3 bases clipped from V and 9 bases from J, the junction kept 6 bases outside the gene matches. Germline CDR1 reads SGHRS; CDR2 reads YFSETQ. There are 13 residues in the CDR3. In DNA form, the CDR3 reads TGCGCCAGCAGCTGGGGGGAGGGCGGTGAGCAGTTCTTC. It codes for CASSWGEGGEQFF.

This chain joins TRBV25-1 and TRBJ2-5; 7 nucleotides align to TRBD2. Germline CDR1 and CDR2: MGHDK and SYGVNS. After removal of 1 base from V and 5 bases from J, the junction contained 7 bases not matched to a gene. This CDR3 contains 15 residues. The CDR3 DNA follows: TGTGCCAGCAGTGAATGGGGGACTATCAGGGAGACCCAGTACTTC. It encodes CASSEWGTIRETQYF.

There are many counts of this clonotype. The chain is built from TRBV5-1 and TRBJ1-5; 7 bases are shared with TRBD1. This CDR3 is 14 amino acids long. The V gene end was trimmed by 4 bases and the J gene end by 5 bases; junction bases not matched to a gene: 6. Germline V CDR1 and CDR2: SGHRS, YFSETQ. The chain's CDR3 is CASSEGTEHQPQHF. The CDR3 bases are TGCGCCAGCAGCGAGGGGACAGAGCATCAGCCCCAGCATTTT.

This clonotype was seen only a few times. The gene calls are TRBV6-1 and TRBJ2-1, with 11 bases identical to TRBD2. The germline V gene encodes CDR1 MNHNS and CDR2 SASEGT. V shed 7 bases and J 2 bases; nucleotides not matched to a gene: 7. The CDR3 consists of 16 residues. The CDR3 region has the DNA TGTGCCAGCACCGAGACTAGCGGGGTTACCTACAATGAGCAGTTCTTC. This codes for CASTETSGVTYNEQFF.

In this sample, this clonotype turned up many times. The chain employs TRBV10-3 and TRBJ2-2; 7 nucleotides line up with TRBD2. The V gene's germline CDR1 is ENHRY and CDR2 SYGVKD. There are 14 residues in the CDR3. With V trimmed by 5 bases and J by 2 bases, 2 bases remained unmatched. The CDR3 here is CAISRGVNTGELFF. Written as DNA, the CDR3 is TGTGCCATCAGTCGGGGGGTTAACACCGGGGAGCTGTTTTTT.

This clonotype was counted at least ten times. The chain employs TRBV7-3 and TRBJ1-1, with a weak D call TRBD1 (6 bases). CDR3 size: 15 residues. The ends were cut back, 4 bases at V and 1 base at J, with 13 bases in the middle. Per germline, CDR1 SGHTA and CDR2 FQGTGA. CDR3 amino acids: CASSYAPGQNTEAFF. The CDR3 nucleotides are TGTGCCAGCAGCTACGCCCCGGGACAGAACACTGAAGCTTTCTTT.

With regard to this clonotype: This may be a read error: a much more frequent sequence differs by one nucleotide. The chain carries TRBV28 and TRBJ1-2, with D maybe TRBD1 (6 bases). The CDR3 runs to 14 residues. Germline CDR1 and CDR2: MDHEN and SYDVKM. The CDR3 DNA reads TGTGCCAGCAGTTTAGGGGGCCAGAACTATGACTACACCTTC. Residues: CASSLGGQNYDYTF.

There are many counts of this clonotype. The chain has TRBV20-1 and TRBJ1-5; no clear D. From germline, CDR1 is DFQATT and CDR2 SNEGSKA (reference sequence). The length of the CDR3 is 12 residues. V was pared by 0 bases and J by 3 bases, with 3 bases between. In DNA form, the CDR3 reads TGCAGTGCTAGAGAAGCCAATCAGCCCCAGCATTTT. Its translation: CSAREANQPQHF.

This clonotype was observed at least ten times. This sequence joins TRBV10-3 and TRBJ2-4; TRBD1 matches 9 bases. The CDR3 covers 17 residues. With V trimmed by 2 bases and J by 3 bases, 8 bases remained unmatched. The germline V gene encodes CDR1 ENHRY and CDR2 SYGVKD. As DNA, the CDR3 is TGTGCCATCAGTGAGACCAGGACAGGGGCTAACAAAAACATTCAGTACTTC. This translates into CAISETRTGANKNIQYF.